This T cell receptor (beta chain) was found in a study of beta chain features in type 1 diabetes. In its sample, this clone was seen a few times. Its specificity is not known. Every isolated RNA sample was fully reverse transcribed, so sequencing captured expressed TCRB transcripts. Clones were sequenced by immunoSEQ multiplex PCR, and TCRdb holds only the in-frame ones, with some missing. The table includes 300,000 to 350,000 clones, 12% to 15% detected once. Study findings and constraints: In these data, an HLA type influence on TCRB rearrangement remained unresolved.

Trimming at V came to 1 base and at J to 4 bases, leaving 4 bases not matched to a gene. Germline values: CDR1 LGHNA, CDR2 YSLEER. This CDR3 has 15 residues. The sample consisted of central memory CD4+ T cells from blood. This chain joins TRBV4-3 and TRBJ2-1; 7 positions agree with TRBD2. This sequence originates from a man aged 25-40 years in good health. The CDR3 spells CASSQAPGGYNEQFF. The CDR3 coding sequence is TGCGCCAGCAGCCAAGCCCCCGGGGGGTACAATGAGCAGTTCTTC.